A selection of T cell receptor beta chains follows, all from one sample in a study of CD8 T cells in ankylosing spondylitis. MiXCR was run by TCRdb on the 5' RACE reads, yielding one entry per CDR3 protein. The sample lists approximately 69,000 distinct CDR3 sequences; about 5.7% were seen once. Material for sequencing was blood, either unsorted or a sorted T cell fraction (not recorded which). These TCRs come from a male donor with ankylosing spondylitis or in good health (not recorded which). The CDR3 runs from the conserved cysteine through the conserved F or W. Each record gives: D gene, V gene, clone size, J gene, CDR3 DNA, CDR3 protein. The D gene is left open where the match is weak. Each size is how often the clone was seen (once, few, many) or a class if it is expanded.

>TRBD1|TRBV12-3/TRBV12-4|many|TRBJ1-1
TGTGCCAGCAGTTTAAAAGGGGGCGGCCCTAACACTGAAGCTTTCTTT
CASSLKGGGPNTEAFF
>NA|TRBV28|many|TRBJ2-6
TGTGCCAGCAGTTTTTATGGTCCCAGGGCCGATAGGTCTGGGGCCAACGTCCTGACTTTC
CASSFYGPRADRSGANVLTF
>NA|TRBV10-3|many|TRBJ2-3
TGTGCCACCCAACAGGGTAGCACAGATACGCAGTATTTT
CATQQGSTDTQYF
>TRBD1|TRBV9|many|TRBJ1-5
TGTGCCAGCAGCGAGGGAGAGGGGGCGTCTAATCAGCCCCAGCATTTT
CASSEGEGASNQPQHF
>NA|TRBV28|many|TRBJ1-4
TGTGCCAGCAGTTTAGGAGGACCGGATGAAAAACTGTTTTTT
CASSLGGPDEKLFF
>TRBD1|TRBV12-3/TRBV12-4|many|TRBJ1-2
TGTGCCAGCAGGATGTCGGGACAGGGAACCTTTGGCGGCTACACCTTC
CASRMSGQGTFGGYTF
>NA|TRBV20-1|many|TRBJ2-1
TGCAGTGCTAGAGTCCGGACCTACAATGAGCAGTTCTTC
CSARVRTYNEQFF
>TRBD1|TRBV6-2/TRBV6-3|many|TRBJ1-4
TGTGCCAGCAGTTACGGGACAGCGGATGAAAAACTGTTTTTT
CASSYGTADEKLFF
>NA|TRBV30|many|TRBJ2-7
TGTGCCTGGAGTGTAACCCAGACCTACGAGCAGTACTTC
CAWSVTQTYEQYF
>TRBD2|TRBV7-3|many|TRBJ2-2
TGTGCCAGCAGCTTAACCCCGGGACTAGCGGGGGCTAACACCGGGGAGCTGTTTTTT
CASSLTPGLAGANTGELFF
>NA|TRBV7-3|many|TRBJ2-2
TGTGCCAGCAGCTTAAATGCTCGGGGCACCGGGGAGCTGTTTTTT
CASSLNARGTGELFF
>NA|TRBV30|many|TRBJ1-4
TGTGCCTGGAGTGTACAGGGAGGCGAAAAACTGTTTTTT
CAWSVQGGEKLFF